Following are 17 T cell receptor beta chains from one sample sequenced in a study of T cells of healthy individuals. TCRdb re-called the 5' RACE reads with MiXCR, one entry per CDR3 protein. The repertoire holds 75,000 to 95,000 distinct CDR3 sequences, with 4% to 5.5% as singletons. These receptor sequences come from a female donor in good health.

The chain joins TRBV29-1 to TRBJ1-2; no definite D call. CDR1 SQVTM and CDR2 ANQGSEA come from the germline V gene. This CDR3 comprises 12 residues. The V gene lost 3 bases and the J gene lost 8 bases, with 13 bases spanning the gap. The CDR3 nucleotides are TGCAGCGTTGATTGGAGGGCCTACGGCTACACCTTC. Its translation: CSVDWRAYGYTF.

This clonotype occurred many times. The chain employs TRBV20-1 and TRBJ2-3; 8 bases are shared with TRBD2. This CDR3 spans 17 amino acids. CDR1 DFQATT and CDR2 SNEGSKA come from the germline V gene (reference sequence). The V gene end was trimmed by 0 bases and the J gene end by 1 base; junction bases not matched to a gene: 9. CDR3 loop: CSARDRVGLVRTDTQYF. CDR3 in DNA: TGCAGTGCTAGAGATAGGGTGGGACTAGTCCGCACAGATACGCAGTATTTT.

The chain employs TRBV4-3 and TRBJ1-1; D is perhaps TRBD1 (5 bases). Deletions cut 1 base from V and 4 bases from J, with 13 bases between. The germline V gene encodes CDR1 LGHNA and CDR2 YSLEER. The CDR3 has 15 residues. Here the CDR3 DNA reads TGCGCCAGCAGCCAAGGAAGGCTCCAGGGCACTGAAGCTTTCTTT. It specifies CASSQGRLQGTEAFF.

This clonotype was counted ten times or more. V gene TRBV7-3 combines with J gene TRBJ1-5; a possible D gene is TRBD1 (6 bases). This CDR3 has 13 amino acids. Per germline, CDR1 SGHTA and CDR2 FQGTGA. With 5 bases removed from V and 4 bases from J, the gap between germline ends came to 9 bases. Written as DNA, the CDR3 is TGTGCCAGCAGCCAGCAGGGGAATCAGCCCCAGCATTTT. Encoded protein: CASSQQGNQPQHF.

This clonotype has only a few counts. This chain links TRBV28 with TRBJ2-1; D is unresolved. This CDR3 contains 11 residues. V was shortened by 7 bases and J by 9 bases, with 10 bases between the two germline ends. Germline-derived CDR1 and CDR2 are MDHEN and SYDVKM. The CDR3 here is CASTARSEQFF. In DNA form, the CDR3 reads TGTGCCAGCACGGCTAGAAGTGAGCAGTTCTTC. Full variable domain (rest looked up from reference TRBV28 and TRBJ2-1): DVKVTQSSRYLVKRTGEKVFLECVQDMDHENMFWYRQDPGLGLRLIYFSYDVKMKEKGDIPEGYSVSREKKERFSLILESASTNQTSMYLCASTARSEQFFGPGTRLTVL.

This clonotype was found many times. V and J are TRBV6-5 and TRBJ2-1; 7 nucleotides line up with TRBD1. The germline gives CDR1 MNHEY, CDR2 SVGAGI. The CDR3 loop spans 16 amino acids. V lost 0 bases, J lost 7 bases, and 9 bases stayed unmatched. The CDR3 reads CASSYSRQGVLNEQFF. The CDR3 DNA reads TGTGCCAGCAGTTACTCGAGGCAGGGGGTACTGAATGAGCAGTTCTTC.

The table lists this clonotype with a few counts. The rearrangement joins TRBV7-2 to TRBJ1-5; possible D gene TRBD1, 5 bases. Between the trimmed V and J ends, which lost 6 bases and 5 bases, there was a span of 14 bases. The germline gives CDR1 SGHTA, CDR2 FQGNSA. The CDR3 spans 14 residues. CDR3 DNA sequence: TGTGCCAGCAGTTCCTCCGACAGATATCAGCCCCAGCATTTT. This encodes CASSSSDRYQPQHF.

There are many counts of this clonotype. The rearrangement uses TRBV7-9 and TRBJ2-7, with 10 bases identical to TRBD1. The germline V gene encodes CDR1 SEHNR and CDR2 FQNEAQ (reference sequence). Germline trimming cut 0 bases from V and 2 bases from J; bases unmatched to any gene: 4. This CDR3 comprises 16 residues. CDR3 region: CASSLAYGTGAYEQYF. As DNA, the CDR3 is TGTGCCAGCAGCTTAGCCTACGGGACAGGGGCCTACGAGCAGTACTTC.

This clonotype was seen many times. V is TRBV7-8 and J is TRBJ2-2; 11 bases match TRBD2. The V gene end was trimmed by 4 bases and the J gene end by 3 bases; junction bases not matched to a gene: 4. CDR1 is SGHVS, CDR2 FQNEAQ, per germline. The CDR3 has 16 amino acids. The CDR3 sequence: CASSSGLAGYTGELFF. The CDR3 DNA follows: TGTGCCAGCAGCTCAGGACTAGCGGGTTACACCGGGGAGCTGTTTTTT.

This clonotype came up a few times. V gene TRBV28 combines with J gene TRBJ2-4; TRBD2 aligns across 8 bases. V was pared by 3 bases and J by 0 bases, with 13 bases of the junction left unmatched. Germline assignment: CDR1 MDHEN and CDR2 SYDVKM. The CDR3 is 19 amino acids. CDR3 amino acids: CASSFLRLAKTKAKNIQYF. Written as DNA, the CDR3 is TGTGCCAGCAGTTTTCTGAGACTAGCGAAAACTAAAGCCAAAAACATTCAGTACTTC. Full variable domain (rest looked up from reference TRBV28 and TRBJ2-4): DVKVTQSSRYLVKRTGEKVFLECVQDMDHENMFWYRQDPGLGLRLIYFSYDVKMKEKGDIPEGYSVSREKKERFSLILESASTNQTSMYLCASSFLRLAKTKAKNIQYFGAGTRLSVL.

This clonotype was picked up a small number of times. This sequence joins TRBV7-8 and TRBJ1-5, with D possibly TRBD1 on 5 matching bases. Germline lookup yields CDR1 SGHVS and CDR2 FQNEAQ. This CDR3 region has 16 residues. V gave up 0 bases and J gave up 1 base, with 10 bases separating them. CDR3 region: CASSLAFGHSNQPQHF. Here the CDR3 DNA reads TGTGCCAGCAGCTTAGCGTTCGGACACAGCAATCAGCCCCAGCATTTT.

V is TRBV5-8 and J is TRBJ2-5, with 7 bases aligning to TRBD2. The V segment lost 4 bases and the J segment 0 bases; nucleotides outside the gene matches: 6. Germline V gives CDR1 SGHTS, CDR2 YDEGEE. This CDR3 region has 15 residues. CDR3 sequence (DNA): TGTGCCAGCAGCCCGGGGGGTCCTCACCAAGAGACCCAGTACTTC. Its protein is CASSPGGPHQETQYF. The variable domain in full, completed from reference TRBV5-8 and TRBJ2-5, reads EAGVTQSPTHLIKTRGQQATLRCSPISGHTSVYWYQQALGLGLQFLLWYDEGEERNRGNFPPRFSGRQFPNYSSELNVNALELEDSALYLCASSPGGPHQETQYFGPGTRLLVL.

This clonotype was counted only a few times. V gene TRBV5-1 combines with J gene TRBJ1-6; tentative D call: TRBD1 (5 bases). Trimming pared 0 bases from V and 6 bases from J, leaving 10 bases between. Germline V gene lookup returns CDR1 SGHRS and CDR2 YFSETQ. CDR3 length: 15 residues. The CDR3 spells CASSLDGQGNSPLHF. CDR3 coding DNA: TGCGCCAGCAGCTTGGACGGTCAGGGTAATTCACCCCTCCACTTT.

The chain is built from TRBV7-3 and TRBJ2-1, with 11 nucleotides matching TRBD2. Germline V gives CDR1 SGHTA, CDR2 FQGTGA. V lost 5 bases, J lost 10 bases, and 4 bases stayed unmatched. This CDR3 spans 13 amino acids. CDR3 amino acids: CASSISGRGEQFF. DNA of the CDR3: TGTGCCAGCAGCATTAGCGGGAGGGGGGAGCAGTTCTTC.

This clonotype was picked up many times. The chain has TRBV25-1 and TRBJ1-1; D not certain. The CDR3 is 13 amino acids. Per the germline V gene, CDR1 is MGHDK and CDR2 is SYGVNS. Trimming removed 11 bases at V and 6 bases at J, with 19 bases between. CDR3 sequence reads: CASSLRTTSEAFF. DNA of the CDR3: TGTGCCTCGTCACTGAGGACCACATCTGAAGCTTTCTTT.

This clonotype has just a few counts. The chain couples TRBV12-3 or TRBV12-4 to TRBJ1-1; 9 bases match TRBD1. V was pared by 6 bases and J by 4 bases, with 0 bases of the junction left unmatched. The CDR3 is 12 amino acids. The CDR3: CASRTGGTEAFF. CDR3 DNA sequence: TGTGCCAGCAGGACAGGGGGCACTGAAGCTTTCTTT.

Ten or more counts support this clonotype. The chain has TRBV6-5 and TRBJ2-7; 7 bases are a match to TRBD1. After removal of 4 bases from V and 6 bases from J, the junction contained 9 bases not matched to a gene. CDR1 MNHEY and CDR2 SVGAGI come from the germline V gene. This CDR3 comprises 14 residues. The CDR3 sequence is CASSFGTVNLEQYF. CDR3 bases: TGTGCCAGCAGTTTCGGGACAGTCAACCTCGAGCAGTACTTC.